This T cell receptor (beta chain) was found in a study of shared clonotypes between healthy human individuals. Here immunoSEQ multiplex PCR was the method, and the copy in TCRdb shows in-frame clones only, minus some. The sample consists of 700,000 or so clones, 72% of them appearing once. The specimen sequenced was memory CD4+ T cells sorted from blood. Subset noted: CD45RA-negative fraction. The TCR was taken from a woman aged 25 to 39 in good health.

The DNA for the CDR3 is TGTGCCATCAGGATGGGGGGGCGAGACATGAACACTGAAGCTTTCTTT. Protein: CAIRMGGRDMNTEAFF. The chain combines TRBV10-3 with TRBJ1-1; maybe TRBD1 (6 bases). V was pared by 6 bases and J by 0 bases, with 17 bases between. Germline loops: CDR1 ENHRY, CDR2 SYGVKD. The CDR3 runs 16 residues.